The T cell receptor beta chain described here comes from a study of shared clonotypes between healthy human individuals. Study-wide background: The plates for each donor numbered three CD4 naive, three CD4 memory, two CD8 naive and one CD8 memory. Broader study findings: Tissues were not sampled, only blood, and their repertoires likely differ. Rarefaction curves obtained for sorted subsets showed sequencing incomplete despite large depth.

As defined, naive CD8 cells were CD45RO-negative and positively selected for CCR7, with terminally differentiated effector memory CD45RA+ cells excluded. Healthy and HIV-negative, the adult donors had no recent acute infections or vaccinations. Germline V CDR1 and CDR2: SGHDT, YYEEEE. The CDR3 loop spans 13 amino acids. V dropped 2 bases and J dropped 3 bases, with 9 bases sitting between them. This clone is a singleton in its sample. The target antigen is unknown. TCRdb's table, derived via immunoSEQ multiplex PCR, lists solely in-frame clones and lacks some. The data hold some 2.1 million clones, with approximately 94% observed a single time.

This rearrangement joins TRBV5-6 to TRBJ2-7, with unresolved D. This clonotype was obtained from a man younger than 30 in good health. Sequencing used naive CD8+ T cells sorted from blood. CDR3 sequence reads: CASSFEGNYEQYF. The CDR3 DNA reads as TGTGCCAGCAGCTTCGAAGGAAACTACGAGCAGTACTTC.